This TCR beta chain was observed in a study of cytomegalovirus exposure and HLA in healthy donors. Study context: A prior study identified approximately 120 million unique TCR beta sequences from 190 million or so T cells.

This clone showed up just a few times. Its specificity is unknown. Points from the study as a whole: TCR beta sequences reportedly predicted the HLA-A and HLA-B alleles of most subjects accurately. Analyzed later, association rates of TCRs varied across HLA loci, with DRB1 most and HLA-C fewest.

J gave up 6 bases and V 3 bases, and 6 bases lay outside the gene matches. Germline V gene sequence: CDR1 KGHSH, CDR2 LQKENI. The CDR3 runs 15 residues. Primers: 60 Vbeta forward and 13 Jbeta reverse. Libraries were prepared by immunoSEQ multiplex PCR; TCRdb keeps only in-frame clonotypes and omits some of them. The data contain around 140,000 clones, over 70% of them seen just once; the ten biggest clones take up around 4.1%. Sequencing input: PBMCs. This chain uses TRBV18 with TRBJ1-2; 11 bases are a match to TRBD1. The receptor's source is a man aged 40-55 years in good health and CMV-seronegative. The CDR3 reads CASSPGQGANNGYTF. The CDR3 DNA is TGTGCCAGCTCACCTGGACAGGGGGCTAATAATGGCTACACCTTC.